This TCR beta chain comes out of a study of T cell changes during pregnancy in multiple sclerosis. TCRdb's table, derived via immunoSEQ multiplex PCR, lists solely in-frame clones and lacks some. The sample yields around 59,000 clones, about nine tenths seen once. The germline V gene encodes CDR1 GTSNPN and CDR2 SVGIG (reference sequence). Losses at the gene ends were 4 bases for V and 5 bases for J; bases not matched to a gene: 5. The CDR3 is 13 amino acids. This receptor was obtained from a female donor with multiple sclerosis, enrolled in a pregnancy study. This specimen consisted of CD4+ T cells from peripheral blood mononuclear cells, obtained in the first trimester of pregnancy. This chain links TRBV30 with TRBJ1-1; TRBD1 agrees at 9 bases. CDR3 amino acids: CAWTLDRGTEAFF. In nucleotides, the CDR3 is TGTGCCTGGACCCTAGACAGGGGGACTGAAGCTTTCTTT.